This T cell receptor beta chain was captured in a study of cytomegalovirus exposure and HLA in healthy donors. Turning to the study itself: Among 150 million to 200 million T cells, an earlier analysis found around 100 million unique TCR beta sequences. Study observations and caveats: Earlier results showed most TCR beta V segments being productive about 87% or about 30% of the time. Cytomegalovirus association was assigned to about 150 TCR beta chains. Per a later analysis, HLA-associated TCR beta chains showed more clonal expansion than other, equally common TCR beta chains.

Remarks on this clone: Its matching antigen is unknown.

13 Jbeta primers and 60 Vbeta primers were used for the PCR. The data were produced by immunoSEQ multiplex PCR, yet TCRdb's version contains in-frame clones alone and is incomplete. Among 150,000 or so clones, around 80% were seen once, and the ten largest hold around 2.4%. The sequence was obtained from a man aged 50-59 years in good health and CMV-seronegative. Sequenced material: PBMCs.

The CDR3 spells CASSPARDTGELFF. CDR3 bases: TGCGCCAGCAGCCCGGCCAGGGACACCGGGGAGCTGTTTTTT. The chain is built from TRBV5-1 and TRBJ2-2, with D perhaps TRBD1 (5 bases). Germline-derived CDR1 and CDR2 are SGHRS and YFSETQ. V dropped 4 bases and J dropped 3 bases, with 10 bases sitting between them. The CDR3 contains 14 residues.